Below are 13 T cell receptor beta chains sequenced from a single sample in a study of PD-1 blockade in classical Hodgkin lymphoma. Stated time point: cycle 4 day 1 (C4D1), after 6 weeks of nivolumab. No patient escaped relapse after autologous stem cell transplantation, and brentuximab vedotin exposure varied. The assay was immunoSEQ multiplex PCR, and TCRdb's table has in-frame clones only and misses some. The sample shows about 21,000 clones, around 84% of them seen only once. The sample was peripheral blood mononuclear cells (PBMCs), taken before the fourth cycle of nivolumab. The receptors shown here come from a human donor with classical Hodgkin lymphoma.

This clone was seen a handful of times. This chain uses TRBV19 with TRBJ1-2; the match to TRBD1 covers 7 bases. V lost 6 bases to trimming and J lost 3 bases; unmatched junction nucleotides: 4. Germline V gene data show CDR1 as LNHDA and CDR2 as SQIVND (reference sequence). The CDR3 is 13 amino acids. The CDR3 nucleotides read TGTGCCAGTAGCGACACAGGGGACTATGGCTACACCTTC. It yields the protein CASSDTGDYGYTF.

The chain has TRBV9 and TRBJ2-3; D remains ambiguous. The germline CDR1 and CDR2 sequences are SGDLS and YYNGEE. The CDR3 loop spans 14 amino acids. Between the trimmed V and J ends, which lost 4 bases and 4 bases, there was a span of 13 bases. CDR3 coding DNA: TGTGCCAGCAGCCCAGGCCAAGGTGCAGATACGCAGTATTTT. Translated: CASSPGQGADTQYF.

This chain links TRBV7-9 with TRBJ2-7, with a tentative D call TRBD2 (5 bases). Between the trimmed V and J ends, which lost 4 bases and 2 bases, there was a span of 21 bases. Germline CDR1 is SEHNR and CDR2 is FQNEAQ (reference sequence). The length of the CDR3 is 17 residues. The CDR3 loop is CASSSRELTAQAYEQYF. CDR3 DNA: TGTGCCAGCAGCTCCCGGGAATTAACAGCTCAGGCCTACGAGCAGTACTTC.

This chain uses TRBV10-1 with TRBJ1-1, with 7 bases fitting TRBD1. Germline assignment: CDR1 WNHNN and CDR2 SYGVQD (reference sequence). V lost 6 bases, J lost 8 bases, and 9 bases stayed unmatched. The CDR3 totals 13 residues. CDR3 in DNA: TGCGCCAGCAGCCCGCACCAGACAGGGGAAGCTTTCTTT. Protein sequence: CASSPHQTGEAFF.

The chain combines TRBV6-5 with TRBJ1-2; tentative D call: TRBD1 (5 bases). The CDR3 sequence is 11 residues long. V was cut by 6 bases and J by 7 bases, with 9 bases left in between. Germline CDR1 MNHEY, CDR2 SVGAGI. The DNA of the CDR3 is TGTGCCAGCAGCTCAGGGTTTGGCTACACCTTC. Protein product: CASSSGFGYTF.

This clone was recorded a few times. The V call is TRBV18, the J call TRBJ2-7; 10 nucleotides agree with TRBD2. The CDR3 has 15 residues. Germline-derived CDR1 and CDR2 are KGHSH and LQKENI. V shed 3 bases and J 4 bases; nucleotides not matched to a gene: 6. CDR3 nucleotide sequence: TGTGCCAGCTCACCGCAAGCGGGAGGGGGGTACGAGCAGTACTTC. Protein: CASSPQAGGGYEQYF.

The chain couples TRBV30 to TRBJ1-5; D may be TRBD1 (6 bases). Trimming shortened V by 0 bases and J by 7 bases, and 13 bases separated the two germline ends. Germline CDR1 and CDR2: GTSNPN and SVGIG (reference sequence). The CDR3 consists of 14 residues. The CDR3 DNA reads TGTGCCTGGAGTGTAGGGGGGGCAGAGCAGCCCCAGCATTTT. Translation gives CAWSVGGAEQPQHF.

The chain links TRBV5-4 to TRBJ2-3; 10 bases agree with TRBD1. Germline CDR1 SGHNT, CDR2 YYREEE (reference sequence). The junction had 8 bases not matched to a gene; V was cut back by 4 bases and J by 6 bases. The CDR3 covers 15 residues. CDR3 nucleotide sequence: TGTGCCAGCAGCCTCGCGACAGGGGGCTCGGATACGCAGTATTTT. It codes for CASSLATGGSDTQYF.

The V gene is TRBV7-9, the J gene TRBJ1-5; D may be TRBD1 (5 bases). The length of the CDR3 is 14 residues. The germline CDR1 and CDR2 sequences are SEHNR and FQNEAQ (reference sequence). Trimming cost V 5 bases and J 4 bases, with 12 bases left between them. CDR3 nucleotide sequence: TGTGCCAGCAGCCTTGACAGCAGAAATCAGCCCCAGCATTTT. Its translation is CASSLDSRNQPQHF.

The genes are TRBV5-1 and TRBJ2-5, with 8 bases identical to TRBD1. CDR1 is SGHRS, CDR2 YFSETQ, per germline. With 6 bases clipped from V and 4 bases from J, the junction kept 8 bases outside the gene matches. The CDR3 contains 14 residues. This chain's CDR3 is CASTRDRTAETQYF. Written as DNA, the CDR3 is TGCGCCAGCACCCGGGACAGGACGGCAGAGACCCAGTACTTC.

V usage is TRBV28 and J usage is TRBJ1-6; TRBD1 matches 9 bases. V trimming: 4 bases; J trimming: 8 bases; junction bases outside the gene matches: 9. The CDR3 totals 16 residues. The V gene's germline CDR1 is MDHEN and CDR2 SYDVKM. CDR3 sequence (DNA): TGTGCCAGCAGTTCCCCCGAGACAGGGGGGGATTCACCCCTCCACTTT. Translating gives CASSSPETGGDSPLHF.

CDR3 loop: CASSLVSGTGELFF. Here the CDR3 DNA reads TGTGCCAGCAGCTTAGTATCGGGGACCGGGGAGCTGTTTTTT. The V call is TRBV11-2, the J call TRBJ2-2, with D possibly TRBD2 on 5 matching bases. Trimming took 1 base from V and 5 from J, leaving 8 bases between them. The germline V gene encodes CDR1 SGHAT and CDR2 FQNNGV. The CDR3 sequence is 14 residues long.

The rearrangement uses TRBV6-5 and TRBJ1-2; 7 positions agree with TRBD1. CDR1 and CDR2 (germline): MNHEY, SVGAGI. J lost 14 bases, V lost 5 bases, and 11 bases had no gene match. CDR3 length equals 12 residues. The CDR3 is CASSDMTGSQTF. The CDR3 coding sequence is TGTGCCAGCAGTGATATGACAGGGTCTCAAACCTTC.